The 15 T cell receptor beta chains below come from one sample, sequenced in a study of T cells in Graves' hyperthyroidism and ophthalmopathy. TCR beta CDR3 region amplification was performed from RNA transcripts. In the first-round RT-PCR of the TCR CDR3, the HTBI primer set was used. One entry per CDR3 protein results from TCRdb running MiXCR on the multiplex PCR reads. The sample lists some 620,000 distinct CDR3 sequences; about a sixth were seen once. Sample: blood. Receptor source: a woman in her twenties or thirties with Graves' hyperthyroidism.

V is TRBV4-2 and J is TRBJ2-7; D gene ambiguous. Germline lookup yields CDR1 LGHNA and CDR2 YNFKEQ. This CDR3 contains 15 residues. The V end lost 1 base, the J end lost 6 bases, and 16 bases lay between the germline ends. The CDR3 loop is CASSQGVPPTGEQYF. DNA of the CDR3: TGTGCCAGCAGCCAAGGCGTCCCCCCCACGGGCGAGCAGTACTTC.

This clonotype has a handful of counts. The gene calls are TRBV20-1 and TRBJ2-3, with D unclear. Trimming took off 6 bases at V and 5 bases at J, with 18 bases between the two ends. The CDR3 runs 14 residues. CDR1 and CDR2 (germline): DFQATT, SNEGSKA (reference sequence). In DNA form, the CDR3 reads TGCAGTGCGATGACTGACTCCCTGATAGATACGCAGTATTTT. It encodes CSAMTDSLIDTQYF.

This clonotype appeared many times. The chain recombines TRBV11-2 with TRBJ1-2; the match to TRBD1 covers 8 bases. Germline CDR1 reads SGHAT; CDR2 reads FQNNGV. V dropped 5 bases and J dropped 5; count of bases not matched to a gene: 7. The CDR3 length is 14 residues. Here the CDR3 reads CASSGQGGGYGYTF. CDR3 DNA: TGTGCCAGCAGCGGACAGGGTGGTGGGTATGGCTACACCTTC.

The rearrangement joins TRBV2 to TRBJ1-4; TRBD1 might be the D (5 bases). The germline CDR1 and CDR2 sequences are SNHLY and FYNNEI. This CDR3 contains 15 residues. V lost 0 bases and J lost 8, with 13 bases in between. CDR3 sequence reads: CASSEAPRGEEKLFF. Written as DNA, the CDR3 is TGTGCCAGCAGTGAAGCGCCAAGGGGAGAGGAAAAACTGTTTTTT.

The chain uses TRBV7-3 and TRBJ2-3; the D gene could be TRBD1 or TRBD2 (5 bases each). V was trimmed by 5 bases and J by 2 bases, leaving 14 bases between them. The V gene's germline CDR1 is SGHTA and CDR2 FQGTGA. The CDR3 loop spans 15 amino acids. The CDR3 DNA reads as TGTGCCAGCAGCCGGGACGGACGGTACACAGATACGCAGTATTTT. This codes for CASSRDGRYTDTQYF. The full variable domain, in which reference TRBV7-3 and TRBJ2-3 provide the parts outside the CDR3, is GAGVSQTPSNKVTEKGKYVELRCDPISGHTALYWYRQSLGQGPEFLIYFQGTGAADDSGLPNDRFFAVRPEGSVSTLKIQRTERGDSAVYLCASSRDGRYTDTQYFGPGTRLTVL.

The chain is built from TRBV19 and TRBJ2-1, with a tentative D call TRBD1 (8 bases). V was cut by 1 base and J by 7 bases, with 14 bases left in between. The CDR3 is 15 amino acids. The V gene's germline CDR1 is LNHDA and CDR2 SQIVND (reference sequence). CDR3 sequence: CASSIALQGGNEQFF. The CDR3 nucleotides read TGTGCCAGTAGTATAGCCTTACAGGGGGGGAATGAGCAGTTCTTC.

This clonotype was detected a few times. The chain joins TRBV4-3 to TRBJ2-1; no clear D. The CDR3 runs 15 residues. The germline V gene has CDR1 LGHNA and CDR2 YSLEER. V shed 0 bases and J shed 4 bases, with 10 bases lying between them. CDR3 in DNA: TGCGCCAGCAGCCAAGATTACGGAACGTACAATGAGCAGTTCTTC. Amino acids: CASSQDYGTYNEQFF.

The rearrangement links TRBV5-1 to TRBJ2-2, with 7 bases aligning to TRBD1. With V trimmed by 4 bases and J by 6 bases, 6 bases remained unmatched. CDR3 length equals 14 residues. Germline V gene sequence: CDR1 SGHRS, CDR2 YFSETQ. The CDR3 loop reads CASSAGTAAGELFF. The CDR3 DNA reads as TGCGCCAGCAGCGCCGGGACAGCGGCCGGGGAGCTGTTTTTT. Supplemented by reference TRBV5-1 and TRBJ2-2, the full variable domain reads KAGVTQTPRYLIKTRGQQVTLSCSPISGHRSVSWYQQTPGQGLQFLFEYFSETQRNKGNFPGRFSGRQFSNSRSEMNVSTLELGDSALYLCASSAGTAAGELFFGEGSRLTVL.

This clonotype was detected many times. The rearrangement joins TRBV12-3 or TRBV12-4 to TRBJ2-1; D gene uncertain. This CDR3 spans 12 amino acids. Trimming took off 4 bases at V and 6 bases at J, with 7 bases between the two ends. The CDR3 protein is CASSWGGNEQFF. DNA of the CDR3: TGTGCCAGCAGTTGGGGTGGCAATGAGCAGTTCTTC.

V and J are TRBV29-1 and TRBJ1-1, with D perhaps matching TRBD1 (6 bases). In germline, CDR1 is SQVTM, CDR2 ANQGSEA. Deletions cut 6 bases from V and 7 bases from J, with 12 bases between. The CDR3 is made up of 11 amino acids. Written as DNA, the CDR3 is TGCAGCGTACCCAAGGACAGTGAAGCTTTCTTT. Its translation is CSVPKDSEAFF.

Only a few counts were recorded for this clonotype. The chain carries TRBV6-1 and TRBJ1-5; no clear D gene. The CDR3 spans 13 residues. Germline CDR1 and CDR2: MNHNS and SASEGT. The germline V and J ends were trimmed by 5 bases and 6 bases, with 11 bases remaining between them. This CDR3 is CASSPLSGQPQHF. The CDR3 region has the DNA TGTGCCAGCAGTCCATTATCCGGTCAGCCCCAGCATTTT.

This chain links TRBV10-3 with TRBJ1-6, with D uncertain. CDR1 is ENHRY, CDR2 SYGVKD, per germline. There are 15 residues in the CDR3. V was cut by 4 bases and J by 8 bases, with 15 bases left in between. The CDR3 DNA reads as TGTGCCATCAGTGGTCACACCTCCGAGGATTCACCCCTCCACTTT. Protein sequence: CAISGHTSEDSPLHF.

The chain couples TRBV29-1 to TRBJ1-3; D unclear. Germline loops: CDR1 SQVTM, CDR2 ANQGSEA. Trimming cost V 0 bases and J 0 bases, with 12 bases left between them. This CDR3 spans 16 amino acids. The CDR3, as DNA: TGCAGCGTTGAAGACCCGCGTGGGCTCTCTGGAAACACCATATATTTT. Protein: CSVEDPRGLSGNTIYF.

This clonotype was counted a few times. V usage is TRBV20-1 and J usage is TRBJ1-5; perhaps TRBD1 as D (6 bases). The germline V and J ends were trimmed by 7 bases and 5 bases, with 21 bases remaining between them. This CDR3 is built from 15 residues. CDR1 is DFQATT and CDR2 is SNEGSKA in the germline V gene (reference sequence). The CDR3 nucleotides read TGCAGTGTTGGGGGGGGGGCATCCGGACATCAGCCCCAGCATTTT. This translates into CSVGGGASGHQPQHF.

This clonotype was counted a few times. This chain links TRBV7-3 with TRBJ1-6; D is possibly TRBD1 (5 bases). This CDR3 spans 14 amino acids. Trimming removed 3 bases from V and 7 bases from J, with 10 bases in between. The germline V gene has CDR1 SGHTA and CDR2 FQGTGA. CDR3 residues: CASSFGRGNSPLHF. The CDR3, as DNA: TGTGCCAGCAGCTTTGGGAGGGGCAATTCACCCCTCCACTTT.